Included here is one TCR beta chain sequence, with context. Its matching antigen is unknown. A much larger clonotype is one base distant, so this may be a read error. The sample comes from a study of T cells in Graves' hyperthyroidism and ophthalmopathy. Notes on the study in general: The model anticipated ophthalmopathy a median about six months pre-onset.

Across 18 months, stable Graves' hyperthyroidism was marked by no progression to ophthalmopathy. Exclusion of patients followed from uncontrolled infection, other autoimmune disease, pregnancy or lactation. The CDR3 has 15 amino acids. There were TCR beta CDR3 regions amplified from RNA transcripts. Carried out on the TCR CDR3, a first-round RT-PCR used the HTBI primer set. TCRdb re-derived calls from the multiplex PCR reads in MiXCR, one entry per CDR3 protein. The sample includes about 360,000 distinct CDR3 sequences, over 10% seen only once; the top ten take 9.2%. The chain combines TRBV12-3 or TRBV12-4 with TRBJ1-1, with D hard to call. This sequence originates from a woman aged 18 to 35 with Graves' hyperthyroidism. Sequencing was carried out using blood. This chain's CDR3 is CASSFVGGLNTGAFF. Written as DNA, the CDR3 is TGTGCCAGCAGTTTCGTGGGTGGGTTGAACACTGGAGCTTTCTTT.